The clone carrying this TCR beta chain was detected many times. The antigen remains undetermined. CDR3 size: 15 residues. Germline V lookup: CDR1 DFQATT, CDR2 SNEGSKA (reference sequence). V was trimmed by 6 bases and J by 1 base, leaving 17 bases between them. This specimen belongs to a study of neurological immune-mediated disorders. TCRdb itself ran the 5' RACE reads through MiXCR, one entry per CDR3 protein. The data show tens of thousands of distinct CDR3 sequences, more than 20% seen once. General study points: The absence of shared CDR3 amino acid sequences among expanded clones across subjects suggests private repertoires in all groups.

The time point here: technical triplicate 2. The chain is built from TRBV20-1 and TRBJ2-3; possible D gene TRBD2, 6 bases. Sample: PBMCs. The clonotype comes from a man aged 60 to 69 with HTLV-1-associated myelopathy (HAM/TSP). The CDR3 DNA reads TGCAGTGCCCCCTCCCCCGGGGAGGGCACAGATACGCAGTATTTT. Translation gives CSAPSPGEGTDTQYF.